The clone carrying this T cell receptor (beta chain) was seen a handful of times. Its antigen remains unknown. The germline V and J ends were trimmed by 0 bases and 7 bases, with 25 bases remaining between them. Per the germline V gene, CDR1 is LNHNV and CDR2 is YYDKDF (reference sequence). This CDR3 has 19 residues. TCRdb reprocessed the reads with MiXCR, giving one entry per CDR3 protein. Of 200,000 to 250,000 distinct CDR3 sequences listed, under 25% are singletons. The data belong to a study of T cell repertoires in cytomegalovirus infection. Study details: CMV infection plus the matching HLA type was flagged by public TCR beta signatures.

Study results and limitations: HLA-C-restricted CMV-specific TCR beta clonotypes prevailed in the ex vivo response.

The genes are TRBV15 and TRBJ2-1; D is perhaps TRBD1 or TRBD2 (6 bases each). The TCR sequence derives from a human donor in good health (CMV status not recorded). Some clones in this sample may be carry-over from other donors' samples. The sample comprised CD8+ T cells from PBMCs. The CDR3 spells CATSRDGGLPTFGVNEQFF. For the CDR3, the DNA is TGTGCCACCAGCAGAGATGGGGGGCTACCCACCTTTGGGGTGAATGAGCAGTTCTTC.